The source of this T cell receptor beta chain is a study of shared clonotypes between healthy human individuals. Notes on the study in general: Sampling was confined to blood; repertoires within tissues likely differ.

CDR3 length: 17 residues. With 0 bases removed from V and 4 bases from J, the gap between germline ends came to 17 bases. The germline gives CDR1 LGHNA, CDR2 YNFKEQ. In the naive CD8 group, cells lacked CD45RO and were positively selected for CCR7, so terminally differentiated effector memory CD45RA+ cells were left out. Libraries were prepared by immunoSEQ multiplex PCR; TCRdb keeps only in-frame clonotypes and omits some of them. This table has about 650,000 clones, over 95% appearing once. Comment on this clone: Its cognate antigen is unknown.

Material: naive CD8+ T cells sorted from blood. The clonotype comes from a woman under 40 in good health. V usage is TRBV4-2 and J usage is TRBJ2-3; D is unclear. The CDR3 nucleotides read TGTGCCAGCAGCCAAGATTCTGGCGGTACGAATTCAGATACGCAGTATTTT. Its protein is CASSQDSGGTNSDTQYF.